The sequence of this TCR beta chain was determined in a study of T cell responses to AZD1222 COVID-19 vaccine. Study results and caveats: Following two doses of AZD1222, Spike-specific TCR breadth and depth rose. All repertoire sampling was performed exclusively after the peak T cell response.

Assay used: immunoSEQ multiplex PCR; TCRdb lists only in-frame clones, some missing. The data contain some 140,000 clones, about nine tenths of them singletons. Of note for this clone: Its target is not known.

The sample was peripheral blood, taken on day 0 of MenACWY control vaccination. The sequence derives from an adult in good health.

CDR3 nucleotides: TGTGCCAGCAGTGACGGTCATGCCTATGGCTACACCTTC. Its protein product is CASSDGHAYGYTF. The chain has TRBV6-4 and TRBJ1-2; D is uncertain. Trimming took 2 bases from V and 4 from J, leaving 8 bases between them. Germline lookup yields CDR1 MRHNA and CDR2 SNTAGT. The CDR3 sequence is 13 residues long.